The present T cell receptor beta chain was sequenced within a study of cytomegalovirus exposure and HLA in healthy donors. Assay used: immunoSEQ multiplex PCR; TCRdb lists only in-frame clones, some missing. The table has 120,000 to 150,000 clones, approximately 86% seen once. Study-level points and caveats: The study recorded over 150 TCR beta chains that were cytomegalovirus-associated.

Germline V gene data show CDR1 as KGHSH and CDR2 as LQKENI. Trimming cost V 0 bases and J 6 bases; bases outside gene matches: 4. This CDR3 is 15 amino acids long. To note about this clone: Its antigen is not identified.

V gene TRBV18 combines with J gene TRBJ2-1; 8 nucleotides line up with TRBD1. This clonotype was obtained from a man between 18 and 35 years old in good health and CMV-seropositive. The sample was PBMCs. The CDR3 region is CASSPPGQGGNEQFF. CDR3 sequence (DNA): TGTGCCAGCTCACCACCAGGACAGGGAGGCAATGAGCAGTTCTTC.